These 6 T cell receptor beta chains were all obtained from the same sample, sequenced in a study of T cells in Graves' hyperthyroidism and ophthalmopathy. Researchers amplified the TCR beta CDR3 regions from RNA transcripts. HTBI primers were employed in a first-round RT-PCR of the TCR CDR3. TCRdb independently ran MiXCR on the multiplex PCR reads; one entry per CDR3 protein. The sample records approximately 610,000 distinct CDR3 sequences, 16% being singletons. The material sequenced was blood. The receptors derive from a woman aged 18-29 years with Graves' hyperthyroidism.

This clonotype was counted many times. The chain joins TRBV7-9 to TRBJ2-5, with 12 bases that match TRBD2. V was clipped by 1 base and J by 5 bases; unmatched bases: 8. Germline loops: CDR1 SEHNR, CDR2 FQNEAQ (reference sequence). The CDR3 extends over 17 amino acids. CDR3 in amino acids: CASSLERLAGVSETQYF. The CDR3 DNA reads as TGTGCCAGCAGCTTAGAGAGACTAGCGGGGGTCTCGGAGACCCAGTACTTC.

This clonotype occurred many times. The chain carries TRBV11-2 and TRBJ2-3, with TRBD2 matching over 8 bases. The CDR3 has 14 residues. The germline V gene encodes CDR1 SGHAT and CDR2 FQNNGV. The V segment lost 3 bases and the J segment 4 bases; nucleotides outside the gene matches: 3. The CDR3 is CASSLGLGPDTQYF. The CDR3 nucleotides are TGTGCCAGCAGCTTGGGACTAGGTCCAGATACGCAGTATTTT.

The chain recombines TRBV11-3 with TRBJ1-1, with D tentatively TRBD1 (5 bases). This CDR3 has 11 residues. With 8 bases removed from V and 4 bases from J, the gap between germline ends came to 8 bases. The germline V gene encodes CDR1 SGHNT and CDR2 YENEEA. The chain's CDR3 is CASEGPTEAFF. CDR3 in DNA: TGTGCCAGCGAGGGGCCCACTGAAGCTTTCTTT.

This clonotype was found a few times. This chain links TRBV28 with TRBJ2-1; 7 bases agree with TRBD2. Germline loops: CDR1 MDHEN, CDR2 SYDVKM. The CDR3 loop spans 18 amino acids. V was clipped by 6 bases and J by 1 base; unmatched bases: 15. The CDR3 nucleotides read TGTGCCAGCAGCCGTAGGGTCTGGCGGGGGAAGTCCTACAATGAGCAGTTCTTC. Encoded protein: CASSRRVWRGKSYNEQFF.

This clonotype has only a few counts. The rearrangement uses TRBV28 and TRBJ1-5; TRBD1 matches at 7 bases. J lost 0 bases, V lost 10 bases, and 12 bases had no gene match. This CDR3 spans 16 amino acids. Germline CDR1 and CDR2: MDHEN and SYDVKM. The CDR3 bases are TGTGCCACCTGTTCAGGGGGGCTTTATAGCAATCAGCCCCAGCATTTT. This codes for CATCSGGLYSNQPQHF.

This clonotype was counted many times. The chain links TRBV12-3 or TRBV12-4 to TRBJ1-2, with a possible D match to TRBD1 (6 bases). CDR3 size: 16 residues. The germline V and J ends were trimmed by 6 bases and 0 bases, with 17 bases remaining between them. CDR3 nucleotides: TGTGCCAGCAGCCATAAAACAGGGCAGACTAACTATGGCTACACCTTC. Its translation is CASSHKTGQTNYGYTF.